This T cell receptor (beta chain) was profiled in a study of cytomegalovirus exposure and HLA in healthy donors. Findings and caveats of the study: V segments that were indistinguishable, TRBV6-2 and TRBV6-3 among them, were omitted from analysis. An assumption of roughly uniform sequencing depth across donors underlay the presence/absence analyses.

The PCR used 60 Vbeta and 13 Jbeta primers. Here immunoSEQ multiplex PCR was the method, and the copy in TCRdb shows in-frame clones only, minus some. The sample lists about 140,000 clones, approximately 57% seen once, with 1.8% in the top ten. This clone came up a few times. Its cognate antigen is unknown. The V segment lost 2 bases and the J segment 4 bases; nucleotides outside the gene matches: 4. Germline V gene data show CDR1 as LNHDA and CDR2 as SQIVND (reference sequence). The CDR3 covers 15 residues. V is TRBV19 and J is TRBJ2-3, with 9 bases aligning to TRBD1. The TCR comes from a male donor in good health and CMV-seronegative. The material sequenced was PBMCs. CDR3 region: CASSIWDREADTQYF. The CDR3 coding sequence is TGTGCCAGTAGTATATGGGACAGGGAGGCAGATACGCAGTATTTT. The variable domain in full, completed from reference TRBV19 and TRBJ2-3, reads DGGITQSPKYLFRKEGQNVTLSCEQNLNHDAMYWYRQDPGQGLRLIYYSQIVNDFQKGDIAEGYSVSREKKESFPLTVTSAQKNPTAFYLCASSIWDREADTQYFGPGTRLTVL.